Below are 9 T cell receptor beta chains sequenced from a single sample in a study of blood T cell repertoires in COVID-19. The method was immunoSEQ multiplex PCR; TCRdb's version includes in-frame clones alone and lacks a portion of them. Here the sample spans under 150,000 clones, around 81% being singletons. Source material: peripheral blood. These receptors originate from a woman aged 40 to 50 with active or convalescent COVID-19.

The chain couples TRBV3-1 (or the pseudogene TRBV3-2) to TRBJ2-4; a weak D match, TRBD1 (5 bases). With 4 bases removed from V and 0 bases from J, the gap between germline ends came to 10 bases. CDR3 size: 15 residues. Germline-derived CDR1 and CDR2 are LGHDT and YNNKEL (reference sequence). The CDR3 DNA is TGTGCCAGCAGCCGTGGGGCCCTAGCCAAAAACATTCAGTACTTC. It encodes CASSRGALAKNIQYF.

CDR3 region: CASSFEGGREKLFF. The CDR3 DNA reads TGTGCCAGCAGCTTCGAAGGGGGCAGGGAAAAACTGTTTTTT. The chain is built from TRBV11-2 and TRBJ1-4; TRBD1 aligns across 7 bases. After removal of 3 bases from V and 8 bases from J, the junction contained 6 bases not matched to a gene. Germline V lookup: CDR1 SGHAT, CDR2 FQNNGV. The CDR3 totals 14 residues.

The chain recombines TRBV11-2 with TRBJ2-7; D call uncertain. In germline, CDR1 is SGHAT, CDR2 FQNNGV. The length of the CDR3 is 15 residues. V dropped 1 base and J dropped 3 bases, with 13 bases sitting between them. As DNA, the CDR3 is TGTGCCAGCAGCTTAGTCCTAGTGGTGGGCTACGAGCAGTACTTC. Its protein is CASSLVLVVGYEQYF.

The genes are TRBV24-1 and TRBJ2-2; D is undetermined. Per the germline V gene, CDR1 is KGHDR and CDR2 is SFDVKD. This CDR3 contains 16 residues. V lost 0 bases, J lost 1 base, and 8 bases lay in between. DNA of the CDR3: TGTGCCACCAGTGATTTGCTCCCAGGGAACACCGGGGAGCTGTTTTTT. Amino acid sequence: CATSDLLPGNTGELFF.

The chain combines TRBV28 with TRBJ1-2, with D possibly matching TRBD1 (5 bases). CDR1 and CDR2 from the germline V gene are MDHEN and SYDVKM. This CDR3 has 15 residues. Trimming took off 8 bases at V and 4 bases at J, with 20 bases between the two ends. CDR3 sequence reads: CASLRPSQGIYGYTF. The CDR3 nucleotides are TGTGCCAGCTTAAGACCAAGCCAGGGAATCTATGGCTACACCTTC.

V usage is TRBV19 and J usage is TRBJ1-2; the D gene is possibly TRBD1 (6 bases). Germline V lookup: CDR1 LNHDA, CDR2 SQIVND (reference sequence). This CDR3 has 15 amino acids. The V and J ends lost 0 bases and 1 base respectively, with 9 bases between them. The CDR3 loop reads CASSIDGRGNYGYTF. CDR3 DNA: TGTGCCAGTAGTATAGATGGCAGGGGTAACTATGGCTACACCTTC.

This chain links TRBV5-8 with TRBJ2-1; the match to TRBD2 covers 10 bases. CDR3 length equals 17 residues. The J segment lost 4 bases and the V segment lost 0 bases, leaving 7 bases of the junction unmatched. Per germline, CDR1 SGHTS and CDR2 YDEGEE. The chain's CDR3 is CASSLGTSGPQYNEQFF. CDR3 nucleotide sequence: TGTGCCAGCAGCTTGGGGACTAGCGGACCCCAATACAATGAGCAGTTCTTC.

The V gene is TRBV6-4, the J gene TRBJ1-1, with D maybe TRBD1 (5 bases). Germline values: CDR1 MRHNA, CDR2 SNTAGT. This CDR3 spans 15 amino acids. V lost 3 bases, J lost 1 base, and 12 bases lay in between. The chain's CDR3 is CASSELAGGNTEAFF. As DNA, the CDR3 is TGTGCCAGCAGTGAATTAGCCGGGGGGAACACTGAAGCTTTCTTT.

The chain combines TRBV28 with TRBJ1-4, with D perhaps matching TRBD1 (6 bases). Germline CDR1 is MDHEN and CDR2 is SYDVKM. V lost 3 bases and J 11 bases, leaving 16 bases between the germline ends. CDR3 length equals 14 residues. The CDR3 reads CASSFEGGKAKLFF. CDR3 DNA sequence: TGTGCCAGCAGTTTTGAAGGGGGTAAGGCGAAACTGTTTTTT.